A single sample gave rise to the 13 T cell receptor beta chains below, sequenced in a study of cytomegalovirus exposure and HLA in healthy donors. Researchers ran the PCR with 60 Vbeta and 13 Jbeta primers. TCRdb keeps only in-frame clones here, not all; method: immunoSEQ multiplex PCR. The data show 95,000 to 150,000 clones, about 60% seen once. The sequenced material came from PBMCs. The source is a man aged 35 to 55 in good health and CMV-seropositive.

The rearrangement links TRBV19 to TRBJ2-1; D might be TRBD1 (5 bases). V shed 7 bases and J shed 6 bases, with 16 bases lying between them. The length of the CDR3 is 14 residues. The germline V gene has CDR1 LNHDA and CDR2 SQIVND (reference sequence). The chain's CDR3 is CASTDSLGANEQFF. CDR3 nucleotide sequence: TGTGCCAGTACTGACAGCCTCGGTGCCAATGAGCAGTTCTTC.

This clone showed up just a few times. This chain joins TRBV10-1 and TRBJ1-4, with a possible D match to TRBD1 (6 bases). Germline loops: CDR1 WNHNN, CDR2 SYGVQD (reference sequence). V was cut by 8 bases and J by 8 bases, with 18 bases left in between. This CDR3 is built from 14 residues. The CDR3 DNA is TGCGCCAGCTCCCCCGGACAGATGGGGGAAAAACTGTTTTTT. Translation: CASSPGQMGEKLFF.

This clone is a singleton in its sample. V usage is TRBV18 and J usage is TRBJ2-5, with a possible D match to TRBD2 (6 bases). V was pared by 3 bases and J by 5 bases, with 16 bases between. Germline CDR1 and CDR2: KGHSH and LQKENI. CDR3 size: 15 residues. The CDR3 DNA is TGTGCCAGCTCACCTCCTCCCCGGGGGAGTGAGACCCAGTACTTC. Translation gives CASSPPPRGSETQYF.

The chain has TRBV5-4 and TRBJ2-1, with D maybe TRBD2 (5 bases). The CDR3 is 15 residues long. Trimming pared 0 bases from V and 3 bases from J, leaving 10 bases between. The germline V gene has CDR1 SGHNT and CDR2 YYREEE (reference sequence). The chain's CDR3 is CASSLDIAGYNEQFF. In DNA form, the CDR3 reads TGTGCCAGCAGCTTGGATATTGCGGGCTACAATGAGCAGTTCTTC. Using reference TRBV5-4 and TRBJ2-1 for the parts outside the CDR3, the full variable domain is ETGVTQSPTHLIKTRGQQVTLRCSSQSGHNTVSWYQQALGQGPQFIFQYYREEENGRGNFPPRFSGLQFPNYSSELNVNALELDDSALYLCASSLDIAGYNEQFFGPGTRLTVL.

DNA for the CDR3: TGTGCCAGCCGACGGACAGGAACCTACGAGCAGTACTTC. Translated, it gives CASRRTGTYEQYF. The V call is TRBV7-2, the J call TRBJ2-7; 7 nucleotides line up with TRBD1. The V segment lost 8 bases and the J segment 2 bases; nucleotides outside the gene matches: 6. Germline-derived CDR1 and CDR2 are SGHTA and FQGNSA. This CDR3 is built from 13 residues.

The chain carries TRBV18 and TRBJ2-1; 9 positions match TRBD2. The CDR3 has 14 amino acids. CDR1 and CDR2 (germline): KGHSH, LQKENI. Trimming at V came to 1 base and at J to 5 bases, leaving 0 bases not matched to a gene. The CDR3 sequence: CASSPLAGDNEQFF. In DNA, the CDR3 is TGTGCCAGCTCACCACTAGCGGGGGACAATGAGCAGTTCTTC.

The genes are TRBV2 and TRBJ1-1; TRBD1 agrees at 7 bases. The germline gives CDR1 SNHLY, CDR2 FYNNEI. The V and J ends lost 6 bases and 11 bases, in that order; junction bases with no gene match: 18. CDR3 length equals 15 residues. As DNA, the CDR3 is TGTGCCAGCAGACCGTCGGCCGGGACAGCAATATACGCTTTCTTT. Amino acids: CASRPSAGTAIYAFF.

This clone was picked up a small number of times. The rearrangement joins TRBV9 to TRBJ1-2; D is perhaps TRBD1 (6 bases). V lost 4 bases and J 5 bases, leaving 18 bases between the germline ends. CDR3 length equals 15 residues. Germline CDR1 is SGDLS and CDR2 is YYNGEE. The CDR3 DNA reads TGTGCCAGCAGCACAGGGATCGGCTCAGAATATGGCTACACCTTC. Its translation is CASSTGIGSEYGYTF.

This clone was detected a few times. V gene TRBV25-1 combines with J gene TRBJ2-7; 13 bases line up with TRBD2. The CDR3 has 14 amino acids. Germline V gene data show CDR1 as MGHDK and CDR2 as SYGVNS. V trimming: 8 bases; J trimming: 4 bases; junction bases outside the gene matches: 5. DNA for the CDR3: TGTGCCAGCTCGGGACTAGCGGGGTGGTACGAGCAGTACTTC. It encodes CASSGLAGWYEQYF.

The table lists this clone with a count of one. This chain uses TRBV5-1 with TRBJ2-2; TRBD1 matches at 7 bases. The CDR3 loop spans 14 amino acids. Germline values: CDR1 SGHRS, CDR2 YFSETQ. Germline trimming cut 2 bases from V and 5 bases from J; bases unmatched to any gene: 3. The CDR3 region has the DNA TGCGCCAGCAGCTTTAACAGGGGTACCGGGGAGCTGTTTTTT. Residues: CASSFNRGTGELFF.

This clone occurred a few times. The chain links TRBV19 to TRBJ2-7, with D possibly TRBD2 on 6 matching bases. There are 14 residues in the CDR3. The germline V gene encodes CDR1 LNHDA and CDR2 SQIVND (reference sequence). Trimming left V 5 bases short and J 5 bases short, with 16 bases between. The CDR3 DNA reads as TGTGCCAGTAGTTATCAGGCTAGCGCCCACGAGCAGTACTTC. Protein: CASSYQASAHEQYF.

The chain combines TRBV30 with TRBJ2-7; possible D gene TRBD2, 7 bases. V lost 2 bases and J lost 7, with 18 bases in between. This CDR3 region has 14 residues. CDR1 is GTSNPN and CDR2 is SVGIG in the germline V gene (reference sequence). DNA for the CDR3: TGTGCCTGGAGTAGGGGGGGGCCCTCGGGTGAGCAGTACTTC. Translated: CAWSRGGPSGEQYF.

The rearrangement uses TRBV28 and TRBJ2-7; D is possibly TRBD1 (6 bases). V dropped 7 bases and J dropped 2 bases, with 18 bases sitting between them. The CDR3 consists of 15 residues. CDR1 and CDR2 from the germline V gene are MDHEN and SYDVKM. The chain's CDR3 is CASTLGGRQTYEQYF. CDR3 nucleotide sequence: TGTGCCAGCACCTTAGGGGGTCGCCAAACCTACGAGCAGTACTTC.